One sample yielded the 24 T cell receptor beta chains listed below, sequenced in a study of shared clonotypes between healthy human individuals. Clones were read by immunoSEQ multiplex PCR, and TCRdb kept only the in-frame ones, dropping some. The table records over a million clones, roughly 96% of them present only once. Sample: naive CD4+ T cells sorted from blood. Subset given: CD45RA+ positively selected. The receptors derive from a man aged 25 to 45 in good health.

The chain combines TRBV10-3 with TRBJ1-4; D remains ambiguous. Germline V gene data show CDR1 as ENHRY and CDR2 as SYGVKD. The CDR3 has 14 amino acids. V gave up 0 bases and J gave up 8 bases, with 10 bases separating them. In DNA, the CDR3 is TGTGCCATCAGTGAGTCGGTCCAGGCAGAAAAACTGTTTTTT. It specifies CAISESVQAEKLFF.

The chain couples TRBV5-1 to TRBJ2-6; 11 nucleotides align to TRBD1. V dropped 4 bases and J dropped 0; count of bases not matched to a gene: 6. The CDR3 is made up of 18 amino acids. Per germline, CDR1 SGHRS and CDR2 YFSETQ. The CDR3 bases are TGCGCCAGCAGCGCCGGGACAGGGGGGTACTCTGGGGCCAACGTCCTGACTTTC. Amino acid sequence: CASSAGTGGYSGANVLTF.

The chain has TRBV18 and TRBJ2-4; 9 bases line up with TRBD1. This CDR3 contains 18 residues. Trimming removed 0 bases from V and 5 bases from J; junction bases left unmatched: 11. The germline V gene has CDR1 KGHSH and CDR2 LQKENI. Here the CDR3 DNA reads TGTGCCAGCTCACCACCTGTTGAGGTGGGACAGGGACAAAACATTCAGTACTTC. It is translated as CASSPPVEVGQGQNIQYF.

The J gene is TRBJ2-1, the V gene TRBV13, with 8 nucleotides matching TRBD2. Per germline, CDR1 PRHDT and CDR2 FYEKMQ (reference sequence). V was pared by 5 bases and J by 6 bases, with 12 bases of the junction left unmatched. The CDR3 contains 16 residues. CDR3 in DNA: TGTGCCAGCAGCCTCCGGGGGGGACTCCGACCCAATGAGCAGTTCTTC. Amino acid sequence: CASSLRGGLRPNEQFF.

The chain combines TRBV7-2 with TRBJ2-7, with D perhaps matching TRBD1 or TRBD2 (5 bases each). The V end lost 5 bases, the J end lost 7 bases, and 15 bases lay between the germline ends. Germline V lookup: CDR1 SGHTA, CDR2 FQGNSA. The CDR3 is made up of 13 amino acids. The CDR3 region is CASSPDLGTEQYF. CDR3 nucleotides: TGTGCCAGCAGCCCAGATCTTGGGACGGAGCAGTACTTC. The full variable domain, rest sourced from reference TRBV7-2 and TRBJ2-7, is GAGVSQSPSNKVTEKGKDVELRCDPISGHTALYWYRQSLGQGLEFLIYFQGNSAPDKSGLPSDRFSAERTGGSVSTLTIQRTQQEDSAVYLCASSPDLGTEQYFGPGTRLTVT.

The chain uses TRBV4-3 and TRBJ2-7, with D possibly matching TRBD2 (6 bases). V lost 0 bases, J lost 4 bases, and 13 bases lay in between. Germline values: CDR1 LGHNA, CDR2 YSLEER. CDR3 length: 15 amino acids. CDR3 nucleotide sequence: TGCGCCAGCAGCCAAGAGACGGAGGGGAGGTACGAGCAGTACTTC. It is translated as CASSQETEGRYEQYF.

This chain joins TRBV9 and TRBJ2-1; no reliable D call. The CDR3 sequence is 16 residues long. Trimming pared 0 bases from V and 4 bases from J, leaving 14 bases between. Germline loops: CDR1 SGDLS, CDR2 YYNGEE. Written as DNA, the CDR3 is TGTGCCAGCAGCGTAGGTCAGGACCCCCGTTACAATGAGCAGTTCTTC. Protein: CASSVGQDPRYNEQFF.

V and J are TRBV5-5 and TRBJ2-1; 9 bases line up with TRBD2. V was pared by 4 bases and J by 2 bases, with 10 bases of the junction left unmatched. This CDR3 spans 17 amino acids. In germline, CDR1 is SGHKS, CDR2 YYEKEE (reference sequence). CDR3 residues: CASSPVFSGSPYNEQFF. CDR3 DNA: TGTGCCAGCAGCCCGGTATTTAGCGGGAGTCCCTACAATGAGCAGTTCTTC.

In regard to this clone: Other DNA sequences in this sample translate to the same CDR3. This chain connects TRBV20-1 to TRBJ2-1, with a possible D match to TRBD2 (6 bases). This CDR3 has 11 amino acids. V was pared by 6 bases and J by 7 bases, with 10 bases between. Germline CDR1 DFQATT, CDR2 SNEGSKA (reference sequence). The CDR3 nucleotides read TGCAGTGCCTCGGGAGCTAATGAGCAGTTCTTC. Translating gives CSASGANEQFF.

The DNA of the CDR3 is TGTGCCACCCAATCCGCCGGAGTAGGGTACGAGACCCAGTACTTC. It encodes CATQSAGVGYETQYF. This rearrangement joins TRBV15 to TRBJ2-5; the D is unclear. The germline V and J ends were trimmed by 8 bases and 5 bases, with 21 bases remaining between them. The CDR3 sequence is 15 residues long. Germline V CDR1 and CDR2: LNHNV, YYDKDF (reference sequence).

This chain connects TRBV10-3 to TRBJ1-2; 10 positions agree with TRBD1. V lost 2 bases to trimming and J lost 2 bases; unmatched junction nucleotides: 2. In germline, CDR1 is ENHRY, CDR2 SYGVKD. This CDR3 spans 15 amino acids. In nucleotides, the CDR3 is TGTGCCATCAGTGAGGGACAGGGGGAGAACTATGGCTACACCTTC. This translates into CAISEGQGENYGYTF.

The chain has TRBV28 and TRBJ2-1; tentative D call: TRBD1 (6 bases). Germline V gives CDR1 MDHEN, CDR2 SYDVKM. V lost 7 bases to trimming and J lost 0 bases, with 13 bases between them. The CDR3 runs 15 residues. The CDR3 spells CASTVTGSSYNEQFF. Written as DNA, the CDR3 is TGTGCCAGCACCGTTACAGGGAGCTCCTACAATGAGCAGTTCTTC.

V is TRBV9 and J is TRBJ2-7; D not resolved. The CDR3 contains 13 residues. Germline assignment: CDR1 SGDLS and CDR2 YYNGEE. V was trimmed by 0 bases and J by 3 bases, leaving 7 bases between them. This CDR3 is CASSVEGSYEQYF. DNA for the CDR3: TGTGCCAGCAGCGTAGAGGGCAGCTACGAGCAGTACTTC.

This rearrangement joins TRBV7-2 to TRBJ2-1; 8 nucleotides line up with TRBD2. V shed 5 bases and J 0 bases; nucleotides not matched to a gene: 9. This CDR3 region has 17 residues. In germline, CDR1 is SGHTA, CDR2 FQGNSA. CDR3 sequence (DNA): TGTGCCAGCAGCCCGAGGACTAGCTCATCCTCCTACAATGAGCAGTTCTTC. Residues: CASSPRTSSSSYNEQFF.

This chain connects TRBV19 to TRBJ2-5; the D is unclear. The CDR3 contains 14 residues. Germline CDR1 and CDR2: LNHDA and SQIVND (reference sequence). V was pared by 1 base and J by 1 base, with 7 bases between. This CDR3 reads CASSIVAAQETQYF. In DNA form, the CDR3 reads TGTGCCAGTAGTATAGTGGCAGCCCAAGAGACCCAGTACTTC.

The CDR3 sequence is CASMAWTEAFF. Here the CDR3 DNA reads TGTGCCAGCATGGCCTGGACTGAAGCTTTCTTT. This sequence joins TRBV28 and TRBJ1-1; D unclear. Deletions cut 7 bases from V and 5 bases from J, with 8 bases between. Per germline, CDR1 MDHEN and CDR2 SYDVKM. The CDR3 length is 11 residues.

This clone was seen only once. The CDR3 reads CAGKPQAGLSDNEQFF. The CDR3 DNA reads TGTGCCGGAAAACCCCAGGCGGGATTGTCAGACAATGAGCAGTTCTTC. The rearrangement joins TRBV27 to TRBJ2-1, with D perhaps matching TRBD2 (6 bases). The V and J ends lost 11 bases and 5 bases respectively, with 25 bases between them. Germline assignment: CDR1 MNHEY and CDR2 SMNVEV (reference sequence). The CDR3 totals 16 residues.

V usage is TRBV7-9 and J usage is TRBJ1-3, with D maybe TRBD1 (6 bases). Germline CDR1 and CDR2: SEHNR and FQNEAQ (reference sequence). V shed 5 bases and J shed 0 bases, with 8 bases lying between them. CDR3 length: 14 residues. CDR3 nucleotide sequence: TGTGCCAGCAGCCTACAGGGCTCTGGAAACACCATATATTTT. Translation gives CASSLQGSGNTIYF.

This chain links TRBV5-1 with TRBJ2-3; TRBD1 matches at 8 bases. The ends lost 3 bases at V and 6 bases at J; junction bases unmatched: 6. CDR3 length: 14 residues. Germline V gene data show CDR1 as SGHRS and CDR2 as YFSETQ. The CDR3 DNA follows: TGCGCCAGCAGCTCGCAGGGGGCGGGGGATACGCAGTATTTT. It is translated as CASSSQGAGDTQYF.

V and J are TRBV7-3 and TRBJ2-3; 9 bases map to TRBD2. There are 17 residues in the CDR3. Trimming removed 5 bases from V and 5 bases from J; junction bases left unmatched: 14. CDR1 and CDR2 (germline): SGHTA, FQGTGA. This CDR3 reads CASSLWVAGGPQDTQYF. The CDR3 region has the DNA TGTGCCAGCAGCCTCTGGGTGGCGGGAGGGCCCCAAGATACGCAGTATTTT.

This clone was seen only once. The chain combines TRBV19 with TRBJ2-7, with D possibly being TRBD1 (6 bases). V lost 3 bases to trimming and J lost 2 bases, with 14 bases between them. This CDR3 has 15 amino acids. Germline V gene lookup returns CDR1 LNHDA and CDR2 SQIVND (reference sequence). CDR3 residues: CASSMGPRGTYEQYF. CDR3 nucleotides: TGTGCCAGTAGTATGGGGCCCAGGGGTACCTACGAGCAGTACTTC. Looking up the rest from reference TRBV19 and TRBJ2-7 gives the full variable domain: DGGITQSPKYLFRKEGQNVTLSCEQNLNHDAMYWYRQDPGQGLRLIYYSQIVNDFQKGDIAEGYSVSREKKESFPLTVTSAQKNPTAFYLCASSMGPRGTYEQYFGPGTRLTVT.

This clone was detected once. The J gene is TRBJ2-2, the V gene TRBV28; a weak D match, TRBD2 (7 bases). Trimming took off 6 bases at V and 5 bases at J, with 19 bases between the two ends. Germline values: CDR1 MDHEN, CDR2 SYDVKM. The CDR3 is 16 amino acids. CDR3: CASSPVGGGFTGELFF. The CDR3 DNA reads as TGTGCCAGCAGCCCCGTGGGAGGGGGATTTACCGGGGAGCTGTTTTTT. The full variable domain, rest sourced from reference TRBV28 and TRBJ2-2, is DVKVTQSSRYLVKRTGEKVFLECVQDMDHENMFWYRQDPGLGLRLIYFSYDVKMKEKGDIPEGYSVSREKKERFSLILESASTNQTSMYLCASSPVGGGFTGELFFGEGSRLTVL.

Points on this clone: Distinct nucleotide sequences in the sample also encode this CDR3. This chain joins TRBV2 and TRBJ2-1, with D possibly matching TRBD2 (6 bases). The germline CDR1 and CDR2 sequences are SNHLY and FYNNEI. The CDR3 runs 13 residues. V dropped 0 bases and J dropped 10 bases, with 10 bases sitting between them. CDR3 protein: CASSEALGGEQFF. Written as DNA, the CDR3 is TGTGCCAGCAGTGAAGCGCTTGGGGGGGAGCAGTTCTTC. Using reference TRBV2 and TRBJ2-1 for the parts outside the CDR3, the full variable domain is EPEVTQTPSHQVTQMGQEVILRCVPISNHLYFYWYRQILGQKVEFLVSFYNNEISEKSEIFDDQFSVERPDGSNFTLKIRSTKLEDSAMYFCASSEALGGEQFFGPGTRLTVL.

The CDR3 DNA reads TGTGCCAGCAGTTTACGGAGGCCGGAGCAGTTCTTC. It translates to CASSLRRPEQFF. The V and J genes are TRBV28 and TRBJ2-1; TRBD2 is a possible D gene (5 bases). Per germline, CDR1 MDHEN and CDR2 SYDVKM. The V end was cut by 2 bases, the J end by 10 bases, with 9 bases between. This CDR3 region has 12 residues.